Below, 22 T cell receptor beta chains from the same sample are listed, as sequenced in a study of blood T cell repertoires in COVID-19. Sequencing was performed with immunoSEQ multiplex PCR; in TCRdb, only in-frame clones are kept and a portion is missing. The sample holds approximately 110,000 clones, 85% to 90% seen once. The specimen sequenced was peripheral blood. These receptors were collected from a woman older than 75 with COVID-19, enrolled during active disease.

The chain combines TRBV6-2 or TRBV6-3 with TRBJ1-2; the match to TRBD1 covers 9 bases. Germline assignment: CDR1 MNHEY and CDR2 SVGEGT. This CDR3 region has 14 residues. J lost 7 bases, V lost 5 bases, and 8 bases had no gene match. CDR3 sequence: CASSRRQGVGGYTF. In nucleotides, the CDR3 is TGTGCCAGCAGTCGAAGACAGGGGGTTGGTGGCTACACCTTC.

J is TRBJ2-1 and V is TRBV5-6, with D perhaps matching TRBD2 (7 bases). The V end lost 4 bases, the J end lost 3 bases, and 14 bases lay between the germline ends. The CDR3 loop spans 15 amino acids. CDR1 is SGHDT and CDR2 is YYEEEE in the germline V gene. CDR3 nucleotide sequence: TGTGCCAGCAGCCAAACGGGGGGCGACTACAATGAGCAGTTCTTC. It is translated as CASSQTGGDYNEQFF.

The V and J genes are TRBV12-3 or TRBV12-4 and TRBJ2-7; 7 bases fit TRBD1. The ends lost 0 bases at V and 6 bases at J; junction bases unmatched: 2. The CDR3 runs 13 residues. CDR3 loop: CASSLATGLEQYF. The DNA of the CDR3 is TGTGCCAGCAGTTTAGCGACAGGGCTCGAGCAGTACTTC.

CDR3 coding DNA: TGTGCCAGCAGCCCGGACAGGGGGCGGGGCACTGAAGCTTTCTTT. It codes for CASSPDRGRGTEAFF. V is TRBV5-8 and J is TRBJ1-1; 11 bases agree with TRBD1. This CDR3 contains 15 residues. With V trimmed by 4 bases and J by 4 bases, 6 bases remained unmatched. Germline V gene lookup returns CDR1 SGHTS and CDR2 YDEGEE.

The chain employs TRBV2 and TRBJ1-5; 7 bases align to TRBD1. The CDR3 is 13 residues long. Germline values: CDR1 SNHLY, CDR2 FYNNEI. V shed 6 bases and J 6 bases; nucleotides not matched to a gene: 5. CDR3 residues: CASSDRDLQPQHF. The CDR3 bases are TGTGCCAGCAGCGACAGGGATCTTCAGCCCCAGCATTTT.

This chain links TRBV12-3 or TRBV12-4 with TRBJ1-1; D is ambiguous. V lost 6 bases to trimming and J lost 1 base, with 9 bases between them. The CDR3 sequence is 13 residues long. Written as DNA, the CDR3 is TGTGCCAGCAGCACAGAGCCGAACACTGAAGCTTTCTTT. It is translated as CASSTEPNTEAFF.

V usage is TRBV27 and J usage is TRBJ1-5, with D possibly TRBD1 on 5 matching bases. The CDR3 has 16 amino acids. Germline V gives CDR1 MNHEY, CDR2 SMNVEV (reference sequence). V was cut by 6 bases and J by 6 bases, with 21 bases left in between. The CDR3 region is CASSHRGGAGGQPQHF. The CDR3 DNA sequence: TGTGCCAGCAGCCACCGGGGAGGGGCAGGCGGTCAGCCCCAGCATTTT.

The chain employs TRBV7-9 and TRBJ1-1; the D is unclear. Trimming took 3 bases from V and 11 from J, leaving 22 bases between them. The CDR3 totals 15 residues. Germline CDR1 is SEHNR and CDR2 is FQNEAQ (reference sequence). CDR3 in DNA: TGTGCCAGCAGCTTCCCCGCCACCCCTTCGGGAGGTGCTTTCTTT. Its protein product is CASSFPATPSGGAFF.

The rearrangement joins TRBV18 to TRBJ2-4, with 8 bases lining up with TRBD1. V was clipped by 4 bases and J by 0 bases; unmatched bases: 8. Germline CDR1 is KGHSH and CDR2 is LQKENI. The CDR3 consists of 17 residues. The CDR3 here is CASSLEPRGLAKNIQYF. DNA for the CDR3: TGTGCCAGCTCACTTGAACCCAGGGGGCTAGCCAAAAACATTCAGTACTTC.

V and J are TRBV28 and TRBJ1-2; 7 positions match TRBD1. Germline trimming cut 4 bases from V and 3 bases from J; bases unmatched to any gene: 11. The V gene's germline CDR1 is MDHEN and CDR2 SYDVKM. The CDR3 is 16 residues long. This CDR3 reads CASSSDLQGGDYGYTF. The CDR3 DNA follows: TGTGCCAGCAGTTCGGACCTCCAAGGGGGCGACTATGGCTACACCTTC.

The chain carries TRBV16 and TRBJ2-3; the match to TRBD2 covers 8 bases. CDR3 length: 15 amino acids. The V gene's germline CDR1 is KGHSY and CDR2 FQNENV. V shed 0 bases and J 1 base; nucleotides not matched to a gene: 0. CDR3 coding DNA: TGTGCCAGCAGCCAATCGCGGGGGGGCACAGATACGCAGTATTTT. This codes for CASSQSRGGTDTQYF.

The sample holds a few counts of this clone. V is TRBV5-6 and J is TRBJ1-6; maybe TRBD1 (6 bases). This CDR3 comprises 14 residues. V lost 4 bases to trimming and J lost 10 bases, with 15 bases between them. From germline, CDR1 is SGHDT and CDR2 YYEEEE. In DNA, the CDR3 is TGTGCCAGCAGCCGTATCACAGGGAGATCACCCCTCCACTTT. It encodes CASSRITGRSPLHF.

V and J are TRBV28 and TRBJ2-2; D not resolved. CDR3 size: 17 residues. Germline V gene sequence: CDR1 MDHEN, CDR2 SYDVKM. Trimming cost V 6 bases and J 2 bases, with 19 bases left between them. Here the CDR3 reads CASRSIGSQFNTGELFF. The CDR3 DNA sequence: TGTGCCAGCAGGTCCATAGGTAGCCAATTCAACACCGGGGAGCTGTTTTTT.

The V gene is TRBV2, the J gene TRBJ2-1, with 7 positions matching TRBD2. CDR3 length: 14 residues. Germline CDR1 reads SNHLY; CDR2 reads FYNNEI. With 8 bases clipped from V and 7 bases from J, the junction kept 11 bases outside the gene matches. This CDR3 is CASEAVGGLNEQFF. Written as DNA, the CDR3 is TGTGCCAGCGAAGCCGTGGGAGGGCTAAATGAGCAGTTCTTC.

The chain combines TRBV6-5 with TRBJ2-1; TRBD2 aligns across 9 bases. In germline, CDR1 is MNHEY, CDR2 SVGAGI. CDR3 length equals 16 residues. Trimming took 4 bases from V and 8 from J; bases not matched to a gene: 12. The CDR3 region has the DNA TGTGCCAGCAGTTTCGGATTAGCGGGAGATCTGTATGAGCAGTTCTTC. It codes for CASSFGLAGDLYEQFF.

This clone was observed a single time. The chain recombines TRBV3-1 (or the pseudogene TRBV3-2) with TRBJ1-1; D is unclear. Trimming shortened V by 2 bases and J by 0 bases, and 7 bases separated the two germline ends. The germline V gene has CDR1 LGHDT and CDR2 YNNKEL (reference sequence). The CDR3 consists of 14 residues. For the CDR3, the DNA is TGTGCCAGCAGCCAATCCCTTATGAACACTGAAGCTTTCTTT. Its translation is CASSQSLMNTEAFF.

The rearrangement links TRBV15 to TRBJ1-5, with D tentatively TRBD1 (6 bases). Germline V lookup: CDR1 LNHNV, CDR2 YYDKDF (reference sequence). The CDR3 has 18 residues. The V end was cut by 3 bases, the J end by 0 bases, with 18 bases between. The CDR3 protein is CATSSRPRDIYSNQPQHF. The CDR3 nucleotides read TGTGCCACCAGCAGCCGCCCCCGGGACATCTATAGCAATCAGCCCCAGCATTTT. The complete variable domain, with remaining parts taken from reference TRBV15 and TRBJ1-5, reads DAMVIQNPRYQVTQFGKPVTLSCSQTLNHNVMYWYQQKSSQAPKLLFHYYDKDFNNEADTPDNFQSRRPNTSFCFLDIRSPGLGDTAMYLCATSSRPRDIYSNQPQHFGDGTRLSIL.

J is TRBJ1-6 and V is TRBV27, with a possible D match to TRBD1 (6 bases). With 10 bases removed from V and 6 bases from J, the gap between germline ends came to 10 bases. Germline lookup yields CDR1 MNHEY and CDR2 SMNVEV (reference sequence). This CDR3 contains 12 residues. The CDR3 protein is CATAQGNSPLHF. As DNA, the CDR3 is TGTGCCACCGCACAGGGTAATTCACCCCTCCACTTT.

The chain combines TRBV6-2 or TRBV6-3 with TRBJ2-2; perhaps TRBD1 as D (5 bases). The germline V gene encodes CDR1 MNHEY and CDR2 SVGEGT. The V gene lost 4 bases and the J gene lost 3 bases, with 9 bases spanning the gap. The CDR3 contains 14 residues. The CDR3 spells CASSSDSHTGELFF. Written as DNA, the CDR3 is TGTGCCAGCAGTTCAGACAGTCACACCGGGGAGCTGTTTTTT.

The chain couples TRBV6-5 to TRBJ1-1; D might be TRBD1 (6 bases). The CDR3 loop spans 15 amino acids. Deletions cut 4 bases from V and 7 bases from J, with 19 bases between. Germline CDR1 reads MNHEY; CDR2 reads SVGAGI. The CDR3 DNA follows: TGTGCCAGCAGTTTATCAGGGGTGGTTCAAGGTGAAGCTTTCTTT. Its translation is CASSLSGVVQGEAFF.

V usage is TRBV29-1 and J usage is TRBJ2-7, with 9 bases aligning to TRBD1. Trimming at V came to 4 bases and at J to 1 base, leaving 5 bases not matched to a gene. Germline V CDR1 and CDR2: SQVTM, ANQGSEA. CDR3 size: 14 residues. The CDR3 bases are TGCAGCGTTGTACCGGGACAGGGTTCCTACGAGCAGTACTTC. This codes for CSVVPGQGSYEQYF.

V and J are TRBV11-3 and TRBJ2-5, with 8 bases matching TRBD1. Germline CDR1 reads SGHNT; CDR2 reads YENEEA. V dropped 4 bases and J dropped 2; count of bases not matched to a gene: 15. The CDR3 totals 18 residues. The CDR3 spells CASSSVGLDRVVQETQYF. CDR3 sequence (DNA): TGTGCCAGCAGCTCAGTCGGCTTGGACAGGGTGGTACAAGAGACCCAGTACTTC.